The 16 T cell receptor beta chains presented below share a single source sample, sequenced in a study of T cells in Graves' hyperthyroidism and ophthalmopathy. Authors of the study amplified TCR beta CDR3 regions from RNA transcripts. HTBI primers drove first-round RT-PCR of the TCR CDR3. TCRdb itself ran the multiplex PCR reads through MiXCR, one entry per CDR3 protein. Of fewer than 400,000 distinct CDR3 sequences listed, about 15% are singletons. The sample consisted of blood. These TCRs come from a woman aged 18-30 years with Graves' hyperthyroidism that later progressed to Graves' ophthalmopathy.

This clonotype was counted many times. This chain joins TRBV28 and TRBJ2-7; D ambiguous. CDR3 length: 13 residues. Trimming left V 6 bases short and J 7 bases short, with 16 bases between. The germline CDR1 and CDR2 sequences are MDHEN and SYDVKM. CDR3 loop: CASSLHRSEEQYF. As DNA, the CDR3 is TGTGCCAGCAGCCTCCACCGTTCTGAAGAGCAGTACTTC.

At least ten counts were recorded for this clonotype. The rearrangement uses TRBV7-2 and TRBJ2-5; D not certain. The CDR3 has 16 amino acids. Germline CDR1 is SGHTA and CDR2 is FQGNSA. With 5 bases removed from V and 1 base from J, the gap between germline ends came to 17 bases. Here the CDR3 reads CASSPETSVLQETQYF. In DNA, the CDR3 is TGTGCCAGCAGCCCAGAGACCAGCGTACTCCAAGAGACCCAGTACTTC.

This clonotype has a handful of counts. The chain links TRBV2 to TRBJ1-6, with 7 bases lining up with TRBD1. The CDR3 runs 17 residues. Germline V CDR1 and CDR2: SNHLY, FYNNEI. Germline trimming cut 2 bases from V and 1 base from J; bases unmatched to any gene: 5. Here the CDR3 reads CASSEREGASYNSPLHF. DNA of the CDR3: TGTGCCAGCAGTGAAAGAGAGGGGGCGTCCTATAATTCACCCCTCCACTTT. The full variable domain, with the rest looked up from reference TRBV2 and TRBJ1-6, is EPEVTQTPSHQVTQMGQEVILRCVPISNHLYFYWYRQILGQKVEFLVSFYNNEISEKSEIFDDQFSVERPDGSNFTLKIRSTKLEDSAMYFCASSEREGASYNSPLHFGNGTRLTVT.

In its sample, this clonotype was seen a few times. The V gene is TRBV28, the J gene TRBJ2-2; D unresolved. V lost 8 bases to trimming and J lost 0 bases, with 10 bases between them. The CDR3 is 14 residues long. Germline lookup yields CDR1 MDHEN and CDR2 SYDVKM. This CDR3 reads CASGQLANTGELFF. The CDR3 DNA is TGTGCCAGCGGCCAGCTTGCGAACACCGGGGAGCTGTTTTTT.

This clonotype was counted between two and nine times. The chain carries TRBV27 and TRBJ2-1; a weak D match, TRBD2 (5 bases). This CDR3 is 15 amino acids long. Trimming removed 2 bases from V and 5 bases from J, with 13 bases in between. Germline V CDR1 and CDR2: MNHEY, SMNVEV (reference sequence). Written as DNA, the CDR3 is TGTGCCAGCAGTTTAGGCCCTGACTACGACAATGAGCAGTTCTTC. Its translation: CASSLGPDYDNEQFF.

This chain joins TRBV5-5 and TRBJ2-1, with 9 bases matching TRBD2. The V gene end was trimmed by 4 bases and the J gene end by 15 bases; junction bases not matched to a gene: 8. From germline, CDR1 is SGHKS and CDR2 YYEKEE (reference sequence). This CDR3 region has 12 residues. CDR3 in DNA: TGTGCCAGCAGCAGTAGCGGGAGAGATCCGTTCTTC. It yields the protein CASSSSGRDPFF. Looking up the rest from reference TRBV5-5 and TRBJ2-1 gives the full variable domain: DAGVTQSPTHLIKTRGQQVTLRCSPISGHKSVSWYQQVLGQGPQFIFQYYEKEERGRGNFPDRFSARQFPNYSSELNVNALLLGDSALYLCASSSSGRDPFFGPGTRLTVL.

At least ten counts were recorded for this clonotype. V and J are TRBV3-1 and TRBJ1-5; 7 positions agree with TRBD1. With V trimmed by 0 bases and J by 1 base, 3 bases remained unmatched. This CDR3 has 16 residues. Per germline, CDR1 LGHDT and CDR2 YNNKEL (reference sequence). The CDR3 loop is CASSQDRGISNQPQHF. The CDR3, as DNA: TGTGCCAGCAGCCAAGACAGGGGGATAAGCAATCAGCCCCAGCATTTT.

Points on this clonotype: This clone may be a read error of a much larger clone one base away. This rearrangement joins TRBV6-8 to TRBJ2-5; D is uncertain. Germline CDR1 MNHGY, CDR2 SAAAGT. The V gene lost 8 bases and the J gene lost 7 bases, with 17 bases spanning the gap. The CDR3 runs to 13 residues. The chain's CDR3 is CASANGPSGTQYF. In nucleotides, the CDR3 is TGTGCCAGCGCCAACGGACCCTCAGGGACCCAGTACTTC.

This clonotype appeared many times. The chain carries TRBV18 and TRBJ2-7; no clear D. Germline assignment: CDR1 KGHSH and CDR2 LQKENI. V was trimmed by 3 bases and J by 6 bases, leaving 9 bases between them. The CDR3 loop spans 12 amino acids. The CDR3 region is CASSPSDAEQYF. The CDR3 region has the DNA TGTGCCAGCTCACCTTCAGACGCCGAGCAGTACTTC.

Notes on this clonotype: This clone may be a read error of a much larger clone one base away. This sequence joins TRBV27 and TRBJ2-7; a possible D gene is TRBD2 (6 bases). Trimming took 8 bases from V and 6 from J, leaving 23 bases between them. CDR3 length: 15 amino acids. Germline V CDR1 and CDR2: MNHEY, SMNVEV (reference sequence). CDR3 coding DNA: TGTGCCAGCCAATTAAAACTAGCTGGGGGTGTCGAGCAGTACTTC. This encodes CASQLKLAGGVEQYF.

In this sample, this clonotype turned up many times. This sequence joins TRBV6-1 and TRBJ2-3, with 7 bases matching TRBD2. CDR1 and CDR2 (germline): MNHNS, SASEGT. With 7 bases clipped from V and 0 bases from J, the junction kept 10 bases outside the gene matches. The CDR3 consists of 16 residues. The CDR3 nucleotides are TGTGCCAGCACTCTAACGGGGGGACTTAGCACAGATACGCAGTATTTT. Its translation: CASTLTGGLSTDTQYF.

This clonotype was picked up many times. CDR3 amino acids: CASSLIRDRQAFF. The CDR3 DNA sequence: TGTGCCAGCAGCCTAATAAGGGACAGACAAGCTTTCTTT. The V gene is TRBV13, the J gene TRBJ1-1; 7 nucleotides align to TRBD1. Germline V gene data show CDR1 as PRHDT and CDR2 as FYEKMQ (reference sequence). This CDR3 is built from 13 residues. The ends lost 5 bases at V and 9 bases at J; junction bases unmatched: 9.

This clonotype was recorded at least ten times. The CDR3 sequence is CASSRRDRQITYEQYF. CDR3 sequence (DNA): TGTGCCAGCAGCCGCCGGGACAGGCAAATTACCTACGAGCAGTACTTC. The V and J genes are TRBV5-6 and TRBJ2-7; 8 bases agree with TRBD1. J was trimmed by 2 bases and V by 4 bases; bases with no gene match: 11. Germline V lookup: CDR1 SGHDT, CDR2 YYEEEE. CDR3 size: 16 residues.

The chain is built from TRBV25-1 and TRBJ1-2; D is perhaps TRBD1 (5 bases). Trimming cost V 5 bases and J 8 bases, with 15 bases left between them. The CDR3 is made up of 13 amino acids. From germline, CDR1 is MGHDK and CDR2 SYGVNS. CDR3 nucleotide sequence: TGTGCCAGCAGTTTGCTAGGGGACGGGGGCTACACCTTC. It yields the protein CASSLLGDGGYTF.

The sample holds many counts of this clonotype. V gene TRBV15 combines with J gene TRBJ2-5; TRBD2 matches 7 bases. The CDR3 spans 18 residues. J gave up 4 bases and V 0 bases, and 14 bases lay outside the gene matches. The germline gives CDR1 LNHNV, CDR2 YYDKDF (reference sequence). The CDR3 region is CATSRDPPPGRKGETQYF. The CDR3 DNA reads as TGTGCCACCAGCAGAGATCCTCCGCCCGGGAGGAAGGGAGAGACCCAGTACTTC.

This clonotype was counted at least ten times. The rearrangement links TRBV9 to TRBJ2-7; 8 positions agree with TRBD1. CDR3 length: 14 residues. Trimming cost V 0 bases and J 3 bases; bases outside gene matches: 2. Looked up from germline, CDR1 is SGDLS and CDR2 is YYNGEE. CDR3 in DNA: TGTGCCAGCAGCGTAGGAGGGACAGGCTACGAGCAGTACTTC. It translates to CASSVGGTGYEQYF.